This TCR beta chain was recovered during a study of neoadjuvant anti-PD-1 for oral cavity cancer. The CDR3 loop spans 17 amino acids. CDR1 is SGHVS, CDR2 FQNEAQ, per germline. The ends lost 5 bases at V and 4 bases at J; junction bases unmatched: 13. Patients had newly diagnosed, untreated stage II-IVA oral cavity squamous cell carcinoma. Analysis of PBMCs was direct, with no culture step. Produced via immunoSEQ multiplex PCR; TCRdb's table is partial and in-frame only. The table lists 11,000 to 15,000 clones, around 75% of them singletons. The clonotype was recovered from a person aged 40 to 85 with oral cavity squamous cell carcinoma. The J gene is TRBJ2-7, the V gene TRBV7-8; 11 positions agree with TRBD1. Source: PBMCs, taken before nivolumab (anti-PD-1) treatment. The CDR3 sequence: CASSDTRTGGRSYEQYF. In DNA, the CDR3 is TGTGCCAGCAGCGACACCCGGACAGGGGGCCGTAGTTACGAGCAGTACTTC.